This T cell receptor (beta chain) was recovered during a study of blood T cell repertoires in COVID-19. The data were produced by immunoSEQ multiplex PCR, yet TCRdb's version contains in-frame clones alone and is incomplete. The table shows 250,000 to 350,000 clones, with approximately 90% occurring only once. The J segment lost 2 bases and the V segment lost 3 bases, leaving 9 bases of the junction unmatched. CDR3 size: 16 residues. Looked up from germline, CDR1 is LNHDA and CDR2 is SQIVND (reference sequence). The TCR originated in a woman younger than 35 who had recovered from COVID-19. The V gene is TRBV19, the J gene TRBJ2-7; TRBD1 matches at 8 bases. The sample consisted of PBMCs or T cells enriched from blood (not recorded which). The CDR3 spells CASSIRVGTGPYEQYF. The CDR3 DNA reads as TGTGCCAGTAGTATTAGGGTCGGGACAGGACCCTACGAGCAGTACTTC.